The 32 T cell receptor beta chains presented below share a single source sample, sequenced in a study of blood T cells in healthy people across ages. A second PCR, run for roughly 7 to 11 cycles, used a sample-barcoded 5' primer plus a J-beta primer mix. TCRdb reanalysed the 5' RACE reads using MiXCR and keeps one entry per CDR3 protein. The data contain hundreds of thousands of distinct CDR3 sequences, 25% to 30% of them seen just once; the ten biggest clones take up 15% to 20%. Sequenced sample: blood. The source is a woman older than 75 in good health.

As regards this clonotype: A read error may account for a junction end that differs from germline. The rearrangement uses TRBV28 and TRBJ1-6, with D tentatively TRBD1 (5 bases). Germline values: CDR1 MDHEN, CDR2 SYDVKM. The CDR3 is 14 residues long. Here the CDR3 reads CASRPPGRNSPRHF. CDR3 nucleotides: TGTGCCAGCAGACCCCCGGGGCGGAATTCACCCCGCCACTTT. Full variable domain (rest looked up from reference TRBV28 and TRBJ1-6): DVKVTQSSRYLVKRTGEKVFLECVQDMDHENMFWYRQDPGLGLRLIYFSYDVKMKEKGDIPEGYSVSREKKERFSLILESASTNQTSMYLCASRPPGRNSPRHFGNGTRLTVT.

On this clonotype itself: A much larger clone sits a single nucleotide away, making a read error possible. V usage is TRBV6-6 and J usage is TRBJ1-2, with 9 bases lining up with TRBD1. Germline V gene data show CDR1 as MNHNY and CDR2 as SVGAGI (reference sequence). CDR3 length: 14 residues. CDR3 DNA: TGTGCCAGCAGAAAACAGGGGGCTGGCTATGGCAACACCTTC. Amino acids: CASRKQGAGYGNTF.

The genes are TRBV15 and TRBJ2-5; TRBD2 matches at 7 bases. This CDR3 has 15 residues. Per germline, CDR1 LNHNV and CDR2 YYDKDF (reference sequence). Losses at the gene ends were 0 bases for V and 11 bases for J; bases not matched to a gene: 12. As DNA, the CDR3 is TGTGCCACCAGCAGAGACCTAGGACTAGGCAATGAGCAGTACTTC. Protein sequence: CATSRDLGLGNEQYF.

This clonotype occurred many times. This chain joins TRBV7-2 and TRBJ2-3; 10 positions match TRBD2. The CDR3 loop spans 17 amino acids. CDR1 SGHTA and CDR2 FQGNSA come from the germline V gene. Trimming cost V 2 bases and J 4 bases; bases outside gene matches: 9. The CDR3 is CASSLRSGGAVSDTQYF. CDR3 DNA sequence: TGTGCCAGCAGCTTAAGGAGCGGGGGGGCCGTTTCAGATACGCAGTATTTT.

This clonotype was counted at least ten times. This rearrangement joins TRBV6-2 or TRBV6-3 to TRBJ2-6, with 7 bases lining up with TRBD1. The CDR3 is 17 amino acids. Germline values: CDR1 MNHEY, CDR2 SVGEGT. V gave up 4 bases and J gave up 2 bases; unmatched junction bases: 8. The CDR3 DNA reads TGTGCCAGCAGTTCAACGACAGGGCCCCCTGGGGCCAACGTCCTGACTTTC. Translated, it gives CASSSTTGPPGANVLTF.

The chain recombines TRBV27 with TRBJ1-2; D unresolved. The CDR3 contains 15 residues. Trimming left V 6 bases short and J 2 bases short, with 16 bases between. The germline V gene has CDR1 MNHEY and CDR2 SMNVEV (reference sequence). CDR3 nucleotides: TGTGCCAGCAGCACTACCGGGGAACCAAACTATGGCTACACCTTC. This codes for CASSTTGEPNYGYTF.

For this clonotype: Since a much larger clone is just one base distant, this may be a read error. This chain links TRBV27 with TRBJ1-2; possible D gene TRBD1, 5 bases. CDR1 is MNHEY, CDR2 SMNVEV, per germline (reference sequence). The CDR3 covers 16 residues. CDR3 protein: CVSKSQSGRVEDGYTF. In DNA form, the CDR3 reads TGTGTCAGCAAATCCCAGTCGGGCAGGGTTGAGGATGGCTACACCTTC.

Points on this clonotype: A much bigger clone sits one base away, suggesting this may be a read error. The chain has TRBV5-4 and TRBJ2-1, with D possibly matching TRBD1 (5 bases). The ends were cut back, 0 bases at V and 10 bases at J, with 17 bases in the middle. There are 15 residues in the CDR3. Germline CDR1 is SGHNT and CDR2 is YYREEE (reference sequence). This CDR3 reads CASSLAGHGANEQFF. The CDR3 DNA reads as TGTGCCAGCAGCTTGGCCGGACATGGGGCAAACGAGCAGTTCTTC.

V is TRBV4-2 and J is TRBJ2-2; D remains unclear. The V and J ends lost 1 base and 7 bases respectively, with 13 bases between them. CDR1 and CDR2 from the germline V gene are LGHNA and YNFKEQ. This CDR3 spans 15 amino acids. CDR3 sequence reads: CASSQGFLSDGELFF. The CDR3 nucleotides are TGTGCCAGCAGCCAAGGGTTCCTAAGCGACGGGGAGCTGTTTTTT.

Points on this clonotype: A much more abundant neighbour one base away suggests this may be a read error. This sequence joins TRBV5-1 and TRBJ2-3, with 7 bases that match TRBD2. CDR3 length equals 14 residues. With V trimmed by 7 bases and J by 2 bases, 7 bases remained unmatched. Germline V gene data show CDR1 as SGHRS and CDR2 as YFSETQ. The CDR3: CASGGGLFTDTQYF. The CDR3 DNA sequence: TGCGCCAGCGGCGGGGGACTATTCACAGATACGCAGTATTTT. The full variable domain, in which reference TRBV5-1 and TRBJ2-3 provide the parts outside the CDR3, is KAGVTQTPRYLIKTRGQQVTLSCSPISGHRSVSWYQQTPGQGLQFLFEYFSETQRNKGNFPGRFSGRQFSNSRSEMNVSTLELGDSALYLCASGGGLFTDTQYFGPGTRLTVL.

With regard to this clonotype: At one end the junction does not follow the germline gene, possibly because of a read error. The CDR3 DNA reads TGTGCCAGCAGTGTCCTGGACGGGGGTCCCTACGAACAGTACTTC. Residues: CASSVLDGGPYEQYF. The chain is built from TRBV12-3 or TRBV12-4 and TRBJ2-7; weak D call: TRBD2 (6 bases). The CDR3 is made up of 15 amino acids.

This clonotype was observed a handful of times. The chain joins TRBV4-3 to TRBJ2-3; D tentatively fits TRBD1 or TRBD2 (6 bases each). Per the germline V gene, CDR1 is LGHNA and CDR2 is YSLEER. The CDR3 spans 17 residues. V was trimmed by 1 base and J by 1 base, leaving 15 bases between them. The CDR3 DNA follows: TGCGCCAGCAGCCAAGTAAAGGGGGGATCGGGCACAGATACGCAGTATTTT. This encodes CASSQVKGGSGTDTQYF.

V usage is TRBV27 and J usage is TRBJ1-2; 7 nucleotides agree with TRBD1. The CDR3 runs to 15 residues. Trimming took 6 bases from V and 6 from J; bases not matched to a gene: 13. Germline CDR1 and CDR2: MNHEY and SMNVEV (reference sequence). CDR3 DNA sequence: TGTGCCAGCAGCCCCGGCAGGGGGTGGGAAAATGGCTACACCTTC. This gives the protein CASSPGRGWENGYTF.

This clonotype was found many times. The chain uses TRBV28 and TRBJ2-3; 7 bases map to TRBD1. The CDR3 is 15 amino acids. Germline CDR1 and CDR2: MDHEN and SYDVKM. Trimming took 6 bases from V and 2 from J; bases not matched to a gene: 8. The chain's CDR3 is CASSTPGQPTDTQYF. The CDR3 DNA is TGTGCCAGCAGCACCCCGGGACAGCCCACAGATACGCAGTATTTT.

This clonotype was detected many times. This chain connects TRBV4-3 to TRBJ1-2; D is unclear. CDR3 length: 12 amino acids. Germline assignment: CDR1 LGHNA and CDR2 YSLEER. The V gene lost 3 bases and the J gene lost 11 bases, with 13 bases spanning the gap. CDR3 sequence: CASSQPPGGYTF. The CDR3, as DNA: TGCGCCAGCAGCCAGCCACCCGGCGGGTACACCTTC.

This clonotype was detected a few times. The gene calls are TRBV2 and TRBJ1-6, with 7 positions matching TRBD1. CDR1 SNHLY and CDR2 FYNNEI come from the germline V gene. Trimming took 6 bases from V and 7 from J; bases not matched to a gene: 6. There are 14 residues in the CDR3. In DNA form, the CDR3 reads TGTGCCAGCAGCATCGACAGGGTAAATTCACCCCTCCACTTT. This gives the protein CASSIDRVNSPLHF.

The CDR3 is CASSPRENTGELFF. CDR3 in DNA: TGTGCCAGCAGCCCACGGGAAAACACCGGGGAGCTGTTTTTT. The chain carries TRBV9 and TRBJ2-2, with D possibly matching TRBD2 (5 bases). From germline, CDR1 is SGDLS and CDR2 YYNGEE. The V end lost 4 bases, the J end lost 2 bases, and 9 bases lay between the germline ends. The CDR3 spans 14 residues.

This clonotype was detected ten times or more. The rearrangement uses TRBV7-2 and TRBJ2-3, with 8 bases lining up with TRBD2. Germline V gene sequence: CDR1 SGHTA, CDR2 FQGNSA. Losses at the gene ends were 0 bases for V and 11 bases for J; bases not matched to a gene: 10. The CDR3 spans 15 residues. The CDR3 DNA is TGTGCCAGCAGCTTAGCCATTGTCAGCGGGGGCTTGCAGTATTTT. It encodes CASSLAIVSGGLQYF.

This clonotype was detected ten times or more. The V call is TRBV28, the J call TRBJ2-1; perhaps TRBD2 as D (6 bases). The V gene's germline CDR1 is MDHEN and CDR2 SYDVKM. The CDR3 has 16 residues. Trimming pared 8 bases from V and 4 bases from J, leaving 21 bases between. In DNA form, the CDR3 reads TGTGCCAGCGGTTATAAGGCGGGGACTCCTTACAATGAGCAGTTCTTC. It specifies CASGYKAGTPYNEQFF.

In regard to this clonotype: One base away lies a much larger clone, so this may be a sequencing read error. The V gene is TRBV15, the J gene TRBJ2-3; D not certain. The CDR3 consists of 15 residues. Germline V gene lookup returns CDR1 LNHNV and CDR2 YYDKDF (reference sequence). V was trimmed by 0 bases and J by 2 bases, leaving 9 bases between them. For the CDR3, the DNA is TGTGCCACCAGCAGAGATTTGGTTTCCACAGATACGCAGTATTTT. This gives the protein CATSRDLVSTDTQYF.

This clonotype has at least ten counts. A junction end diverges from the germline sequence, so it may reflect a read error. The chain is built from TRBV6-5 and TRBJ2-5; D not certain. CDR1 is MNHEY and CDR2 is SVGAGI in the germline V gene. The CDR3 sequence is 13 residues long. The CDR3 loop reads CASSYDGMETKYF. In DNA form, the CDR3 reads TGTGCCAGCAGTTACGATGGGATGGAGACCAAGTACTTC.

This clonotype occurred a few times. The junction does not match germline at one end; this may be a read error. J is TRBJ2-2 and V is TRBV5-1, with D perhaps matching TRBD2 (5 bases). Germline CDR1 and CDR2: SGHRS and YFSETQ. The CDR3 has 13 residues. CDR3 protein: CASAGTNTGERFF. The CDR3 bases are TGCGCCAGCGCGGGTACGAACACCGGGGAGCGGTTTTTT.

This clonotype showed up many times. The rearrangement links TRBV20-1 to TRBJ1-2; D not certain. Germline CDR1 DFQATT, CDR2 SNEGSKA (reference sequence). V dropped 6 bases and J dropped 4 bases, with 12 bases sitting between them. CDR3 size: 12 residues. The CDR3 sequence: CSAPRVGYGYTF. The CDR3 nucleotides are TGCAGTGCCCCAAGAGTGGGCTATGGCTACACCTTC.

This clonotype turned up a few times. The rearrangement joins TRBV7-9 to TRBJ1-2; TRBD1 agrees at 9 bases. Germline CDR1 reads SEHNR; CDR2 reads FQNEAQ (reference sequence). This CDR3 spans 16 amino acids. Trimming at V came to 4 bases and at J to 4 bases, leaving 10 bases not matched to a gene. CDR3 DNA: TGTGCCAGCAGCTCGATGACAGGGGGGAGCATCTATGGCTACACCTTC. Residues: CASSSMTGGSIYGYTF.

This chain connects TRBV6-5 to TRBJ1-2, with 8 positions matching TRBD1. CDR3 length: 15 amino acids. With 6 bases clipped from V and 7 bases from J, the junction kept 13 bases outside the gene matches. CDR1 and CDR2 (germline): MNHEY, SVGAGI. CDR3 coding DNA: TGTGCCAGCAGCCCGAACACAGGGGGTGGACGTGGCTACACCTTC. Its translation: CASSPNTGGGRGYTF.

This clonotype came up many times. V usage is TRBV7-2 and J usage is TRBJ2-7; D possibly corresponds to TRBD2 (5 bases). CDR3 length equals 14 residues. Germline V lookup: CDR1 SGHTA, CDR2 FQGNSA. Trimming stripped 5 bases from V and 2 bases from J, with 13 bases between. The CDR3 DNA follows: TGTGCCAGCAGCCCGGGTGGAGGTCCCTACGAGCAGTACTTC. Translated, it gives CASSPGGGPYEQYF.

This clonotype was observed a handful of times. This may be a read error: a much more frequent sequence differs by one nucleotide. This chain links TRBV29-1 with TRBJ2-5, with D tentatively TRBD2 (6 bases). Germline assignment: CDR1 SQVTM and CDR2 ANQGSEA. V gave up 4 bases and J gave up 11 bases, with 14 bases separating them. CDR3 length: 11 amino acids. The CDR3 protein is CSVGRVNEQYF. The CDR3 DNA reads as TGCAGCGTTGGGAGGGTCAATGAGCAGTACTTC.

The table lists this clonotype with a few counts. The rearrangement joins TRBV18 to TRBJ1-4, with no clear D. Germline values: CDR1 KGHSH, CDR2 LQKENI. CDR3 length equals 14 residues. V lost 0 bases and J 8 bases, leaving 10 bases between the germline ends. The CDR3 is CASSPPYGEEKLFF. In DNA form, the CDR3 reads TGTGCCAGCTCACCACCCTACGGTGAAGAAAAACTGTTTTTT.

As concerns this clonotype: This may arise from a read error, as a much more abundant clone is one base away. V usage is TRBV20-1 and J usage is TRBJ2-1; TRBD1 might be the D (6 bases). This CDR3 has 13 amino acids. The germline V gene has CDR1 DFQATT and CDR2 SNEGSKA (reference sequence). Trimming stripped 0 bases from V and 9 bases from J, with 12 bases between. This CDR3 reads CSARDFGGVEQFF. CDR3 in DNA: TGCAGTGCTAGAGATTTTGGGGGCGTTGAGCAGTTCTTC.

This clonotype was recorded at least ten times. The rearrangement links TRBV12-3 or TRBV12-4 to TRBJ2-3; maybe TRBD1 (5 bases). The CDR3 length is 14 residues. The ends were cut back, 5 bases at V and 4 bases at J, with 13 bases in the middle. The CDR3: CASSRQKPSDTQYF. The CDR3 DNA sequence: TGTGCCAGCAGTAGACAGAAACCGTCAGATACGCAGTATTTT.

This clonotype came up once. This clone may be a read error of a much larger clone one base away. V is TRBV5-1 and J is TRBJ1-2; a possible D gene is TRBD1 (6 bases). Germline assignment: CDR1 SGHRS and CDR2 YFSETQ. This CDR3 region has 13 residues. The CDR3 nucleotides are TGCGCCAGCACCATAGGGGGGAACTATGGCTGCACCTTC. Translation: CASTIGGNYGCTF.

This clonotype appeared many times. The chain employs TRBV15 and TRBJ2-1; no definite D call. Per the germline V gene, CDR1 is LNHNV and CDR2 is YYDKDF (reference sequence). This CDR3 contains 16 residues. Trimming pared 1 base from V and 0 bases from J, leaving 10 bases between. CDR3 sequence reads: CATSRVRQSSYNEQFF. As DNA, the CDR3 is TGTGCCACCAGCAGAGTACGCCAAAGCTCCTACAATGAGCAGTTCTTC.